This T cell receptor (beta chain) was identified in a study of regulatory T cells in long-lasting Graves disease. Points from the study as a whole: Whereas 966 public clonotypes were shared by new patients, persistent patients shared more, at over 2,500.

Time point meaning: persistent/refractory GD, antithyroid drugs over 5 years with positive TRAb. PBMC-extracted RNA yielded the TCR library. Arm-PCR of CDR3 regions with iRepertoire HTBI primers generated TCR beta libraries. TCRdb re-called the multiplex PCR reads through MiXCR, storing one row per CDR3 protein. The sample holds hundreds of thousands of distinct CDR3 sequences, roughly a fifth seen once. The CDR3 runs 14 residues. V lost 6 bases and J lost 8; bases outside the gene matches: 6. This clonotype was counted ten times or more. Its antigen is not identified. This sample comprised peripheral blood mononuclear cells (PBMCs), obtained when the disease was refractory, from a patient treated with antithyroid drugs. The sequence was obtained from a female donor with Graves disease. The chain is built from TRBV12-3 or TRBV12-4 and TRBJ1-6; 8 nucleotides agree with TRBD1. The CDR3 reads CASSRDRMDSPLHF. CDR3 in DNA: TGTGCCAGCAGCCGGGACAGGATGGATTCACCCCTCCACTTT.